The clone carrying this T cell receptor (beta chain) was counted once. Clones were sequenced by immunoSEQ multiplex PCR, and TCRdb holds only the in-frame ones, with some missing. The sample has about 200,000 clones; 80% to 90% are singletons. These data come from a study of blood T cell repertoires in COVID-19. The ends were cut back, 3 bases at V and 5 bases at J, with 10 bases in the middle. From germline, CDR1 is SNHLY and CDR2 FYNNEI. The CDR3 is 13 amino acids. The chain joins TRBV2 to TRBJ2-5, with D unresolved. The receptor was isolated from a human donor in a cohort sampled during active COVID-19. The sequencing input was peripheral blood. CDR3 residues: CASSDLFLETQYF. CDR3 bases: TGTGCCAGCAGTGATTTGTTCCTGGAGACCCAGTACTTC. Full variable domain (missing parts from reference TRBV2 and TRBJ2-5): EPEVTQTPSHQVTQMGQEVILRCVPISNHLYFYWYRQILGQKVEFLVSFYNNEISEKSEIFDDQFSVERPDGSNFTLKIRSTKLEDSAMYFCASSDLFLETQYFGPGTRLLVL.